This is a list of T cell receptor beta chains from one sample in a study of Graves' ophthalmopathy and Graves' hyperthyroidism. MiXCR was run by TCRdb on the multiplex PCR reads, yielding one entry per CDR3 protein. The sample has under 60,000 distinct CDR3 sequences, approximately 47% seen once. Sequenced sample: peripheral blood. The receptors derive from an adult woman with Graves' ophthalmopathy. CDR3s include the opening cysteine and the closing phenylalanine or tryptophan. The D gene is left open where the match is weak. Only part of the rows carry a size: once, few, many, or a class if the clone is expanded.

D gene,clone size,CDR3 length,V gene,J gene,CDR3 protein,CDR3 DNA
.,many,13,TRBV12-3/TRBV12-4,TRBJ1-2,CASSLGRVRGYTF,TGTGCCAGCAGTTTAGGCAGGGTCAGGGGCTACACCTTC
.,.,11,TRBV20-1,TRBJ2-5,CSATREETQYF,TGCAGTGCCACACGGGAAGAGACCCAGTACTTC
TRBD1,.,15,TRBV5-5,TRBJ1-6,CASSLAGQGSSPLHF,TGTGCCAGCAGCTTGGCCGGACAGGGTAGTTCACCCCTCCACTTT
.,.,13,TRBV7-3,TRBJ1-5,CASSGTPSETQHF,TGTGCCAGCAGTGGGACACCCTCGGAGACCCAGCATTTT
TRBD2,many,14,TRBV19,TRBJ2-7,CASSSSGGGGEQYF,TGTGCCAGTAGTTCTAGCGGCGGAGGCGGAGAGCAGTACTTC
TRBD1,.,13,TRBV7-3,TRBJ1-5,CASSRHPGTGLYF,TGTGCCAGCAGCCGACACCCCGGGACAGGGCTGTATTTT
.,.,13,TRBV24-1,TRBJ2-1,CATSDGSRHEQFF,TGTGCCACCAGTGATGGCTCTCGACATGAGCAGTTCTTC
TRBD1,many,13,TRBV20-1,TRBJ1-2,CSTYLRQGDGYTF,TGCAGTACTTACCTAAGACAGGGAGATGGCTACACCTTC
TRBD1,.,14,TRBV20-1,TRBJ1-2,CSANPTGNVYGYTF,TGCAGTGCTAACCCGACAGGGAATGTCTATGGCTACACCTTC
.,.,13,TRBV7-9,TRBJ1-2,CASSTDTSYGYTF,TGTGCCAGCAGCACCGACACAAGCTATGGCTACACCTTT
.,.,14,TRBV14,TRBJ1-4,CASSRPAGEEKLFF,TGTGCCAGCAGCCGACCAGCAGGGGAAGAAAAACTGTTTTTT
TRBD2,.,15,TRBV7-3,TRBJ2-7,CASSHPSGSSYEQYF,TGTGCCAGCAGCCATCCTAGCGGGAGCTCCTACGAGCAGTACTTC
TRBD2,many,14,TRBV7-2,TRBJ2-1,CASSLGPSGNEQFF,TGTGCCAGCAGCTTAGGCCCTAGCGGCAATGAGCAGTTCTTC
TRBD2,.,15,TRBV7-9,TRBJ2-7,CASNQIAGGGLEQYF,TGTGCCAGCAACCAAATAGCGGGGGGGGGGTTGGAGCAGTACTTC
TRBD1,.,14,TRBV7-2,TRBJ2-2,CASSLTGGTGEPFF,TGTGCCAGCAGCTTAACAGGGGGTACCGGGGAGCCGTTTTTT
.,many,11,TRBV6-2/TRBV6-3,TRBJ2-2,CASSRTGELFF,TGTGCCAGCAGTCGCACCGGGGAGCTGTTTTTT